This TCR beta chain comes out of a study of vaccination effects on CD4 cells after COVID-19. Study context: Each of a few convalescent patients underwent sampling at an early and a late point after vaccination.

The CDR3 has 14 amino acids. In germline, CDR1 is SGDLS, CDR2 YYNGEE. The ends were cut back, 0 bases at V and 3 bases at J, with 7 bases in the middle. In the ViraFEST assay, antigen-specific CD4+ clonotypes were identified by expansion after peptide-pool stimulation. Culture lasted under 13 days before CD4+ T cell isolation. Infection dated between March and December 2020, before the Alpha, Beta and Delta variants reached the United States. Either the BNT162b2 or mRNA-1273 vaccine was given to participants in two doses. A half-medium replacement with IL-2 medium was carried out on days 3 and 7. Assay used: immunoSEQ multiplex PCR; TCRdb lists only in-frame clones, some missing. Of around 15,000 clones listed, about 70% are singletons. In the case of this clone: Its antigen is not known.

This TCR derives from a human donor who had a prior SARS-CoV-2 infection. The rearrangement joins TRBV9 to TRBJ2-1; D gene uncertain. The source was CD4+ T cells from PBMCs cultured with HCoV-NL63 spike peptides, collected after COVID-19 vaccination. CDR3 sequence: CASSVDSHYNEQFF. CDR3 nucleotide sequence: TGTGCCAGCAGCGTAGACTCGCACTACAATGAGCAGTTCTTC.